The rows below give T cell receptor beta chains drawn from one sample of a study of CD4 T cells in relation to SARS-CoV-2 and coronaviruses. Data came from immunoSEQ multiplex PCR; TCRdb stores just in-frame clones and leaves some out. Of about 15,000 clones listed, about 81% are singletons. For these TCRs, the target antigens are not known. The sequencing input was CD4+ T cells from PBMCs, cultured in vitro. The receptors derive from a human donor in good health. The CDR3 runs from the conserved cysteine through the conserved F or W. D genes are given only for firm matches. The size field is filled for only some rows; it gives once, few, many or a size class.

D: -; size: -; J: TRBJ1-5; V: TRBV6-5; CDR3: CASSRQTNQPQHF; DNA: TGTGCCAGCAGTCGACAGACCAATCAGCCCCAGCATTTT
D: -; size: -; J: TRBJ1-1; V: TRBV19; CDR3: CASSTPRGGAENTEAFF; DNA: TGTGCCAGTAGTACCCCCCGGGGAGGGGCCGAGAACACTGAAGCTTTCTTT
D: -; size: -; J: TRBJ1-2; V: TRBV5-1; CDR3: CASRTTGTPDYGYTF; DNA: TGCGCCAGCAGAACGACCGGGACTCCAGATTATGGCTACACCTTC
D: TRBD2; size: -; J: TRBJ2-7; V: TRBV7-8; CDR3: CASSGGTSGGYEQYF; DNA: TGTGCCAGCAGCGGAGGGACTAGCGGGGGCTACGAGCAGTACTTC
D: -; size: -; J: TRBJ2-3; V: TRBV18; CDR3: CASSPPVGDTQYF; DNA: TGTGCCAGCTCACCACCCGTCGGGGATACGCAGTATTTT
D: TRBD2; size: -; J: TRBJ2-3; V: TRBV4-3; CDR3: CASSQDAGSGTYTDTQYF; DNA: TGCGCCAGCAGCCAAGATGCAGGGAGCGGGACTTACACAGATACGCAGTATTTT
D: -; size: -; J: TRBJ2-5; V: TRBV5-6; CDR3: CASSLGGRVETQYF; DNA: TGTGCCAGCAGCTTGGGGGGCCGGGTAGAGACCCAGTACTTC
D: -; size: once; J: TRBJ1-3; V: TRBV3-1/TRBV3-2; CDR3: CASRQGEGTGRASGNTIYF; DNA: TGTGCCAGCAGGCAGGGAGAGGGGACGGGCCGCGCCTCTGGAAACACCATATATTTT
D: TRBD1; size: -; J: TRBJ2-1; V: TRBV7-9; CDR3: CASRPKDRVGNEQFF; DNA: TGTGCCAGCAGACCCAAGGACAGGGTCGGCAATGAGCAGTTCTTC
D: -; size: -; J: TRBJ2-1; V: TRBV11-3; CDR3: CASSFQGDEQFF; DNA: TGTGCCAGCAGCTTTCAGGGCGATGAGCAGTTCTTC
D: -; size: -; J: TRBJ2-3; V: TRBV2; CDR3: CASRGGQISTDTQYF; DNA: TGTGCCAGCAGGGGGGGACAGATTAGCACAGATACGCAGTATTTT
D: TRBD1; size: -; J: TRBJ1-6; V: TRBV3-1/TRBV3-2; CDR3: CASSTPWTGGESPLHF; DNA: TGTGCCAGCAGCACCCCCTGGACAGGGGGCGAGTCACCCCTCCACTTT
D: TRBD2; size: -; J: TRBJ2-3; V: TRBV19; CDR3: CASSHSVGGSSDTQYF; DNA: TGTGCCAGTAGTCACTCAGTAGGCGGGAGTTCTGATACGCAGTATTTT
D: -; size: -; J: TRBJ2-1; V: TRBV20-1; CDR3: CSARAPLEQFF; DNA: TGCAGTGCTAGAGCCCCTTTGGAGCAGTTCTTC
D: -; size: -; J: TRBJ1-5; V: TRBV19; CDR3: CASSILKYSGNQPQHF; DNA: TGTGCCAGTAGTATATTGAAGTATAGCGGGAATCAGCCCCAGCATTTT
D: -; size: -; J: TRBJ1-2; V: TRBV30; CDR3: CAWRVQGDNYGYTF; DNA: TGTGCCTGGAGGGTACAGGGAGATAACTATGGCTACACCTTC
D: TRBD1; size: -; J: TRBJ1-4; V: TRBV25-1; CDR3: CASSEKENRGQEKLFF; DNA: TGTGCCAGCAGTGAAAAGGAGAACAGGGGGCAGGAAAAACTGTTTTTT
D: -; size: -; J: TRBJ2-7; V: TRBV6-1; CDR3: CASSEGIPVSGEQYF; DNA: TGTGCCAGCAGTGAAGGGATCCCCGTGTCTGGAGAGCAGTACTTC
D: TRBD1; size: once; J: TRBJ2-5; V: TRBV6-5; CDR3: CASRLGGRETQYF; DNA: TGTGCCAGTAGATTAGGGGGCCGGGAGACCCAGTACTTC
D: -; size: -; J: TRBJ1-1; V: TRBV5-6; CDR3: CASKRDTEAFF; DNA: TGTGCCAGCAAACGGGACACTGAAGCTTTCTTT
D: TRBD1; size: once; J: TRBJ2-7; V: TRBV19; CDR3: CASSTPTGSQYF; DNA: TGTGCCAGTAGTACCCCGACAGGGAGCCAGTACTTC
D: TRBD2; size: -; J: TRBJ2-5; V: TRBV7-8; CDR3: CASSLTSIQETQYF; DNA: TGTGCCAGCAGCTTGACTAGCATTCAAGAGACCCAGTACTTC
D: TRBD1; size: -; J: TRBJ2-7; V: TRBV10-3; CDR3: CAISENRDRGPFF; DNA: TGTGCCATCAGTGAGAATAGGGACAGGGGGCCGTTTTTC
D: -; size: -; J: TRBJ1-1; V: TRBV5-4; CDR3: CASSGRPGNTEAFF; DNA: TGTGCCAGCAGCGGGCGACCAGGGAACACTGAAGCTTTCTTT
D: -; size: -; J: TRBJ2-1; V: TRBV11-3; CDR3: CASSRISGNEQFF; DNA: TGTGCCAGCAGCCGGATCAGTGGGAATGAGCAGTTCTTC
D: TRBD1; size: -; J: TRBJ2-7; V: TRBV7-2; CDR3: CASSWGQGGTYEQYF; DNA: TGTGCCAGCAGCTGGGGACAGGGGGGTACCTACGAGCAGTACTTC
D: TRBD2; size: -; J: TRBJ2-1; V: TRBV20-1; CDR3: CSAGLAGEQFF; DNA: TGCAGTGCTGGACTAGCTGGTGAGCAGTTCTTC
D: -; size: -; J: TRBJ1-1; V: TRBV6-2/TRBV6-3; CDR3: CASSYSWNTEAFF; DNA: TGTGCCAGCAGTTACTCGTGGAACACTGAAGCTTTCTTT